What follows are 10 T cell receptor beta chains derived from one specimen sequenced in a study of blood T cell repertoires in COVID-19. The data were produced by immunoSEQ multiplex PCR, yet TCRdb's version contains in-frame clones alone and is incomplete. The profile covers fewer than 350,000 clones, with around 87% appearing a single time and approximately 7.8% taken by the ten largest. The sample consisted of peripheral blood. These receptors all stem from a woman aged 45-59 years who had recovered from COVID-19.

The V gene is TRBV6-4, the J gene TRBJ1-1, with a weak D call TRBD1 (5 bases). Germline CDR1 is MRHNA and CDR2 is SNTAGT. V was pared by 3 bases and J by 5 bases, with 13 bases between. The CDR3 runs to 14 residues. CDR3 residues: CASSDQGGGTEAFF. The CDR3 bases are TGTGCCAGCAGTGATCAGGGCGGCGGTACTGAAGCTTTCTTT.

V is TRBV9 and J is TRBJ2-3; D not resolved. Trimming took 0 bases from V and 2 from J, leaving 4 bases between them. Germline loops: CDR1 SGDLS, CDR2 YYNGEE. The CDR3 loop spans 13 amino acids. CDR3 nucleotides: TGTGCCAGCAGCGTAGTACACACAGATACGCAGTATTTT. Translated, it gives CASSVVHTDTQYF.

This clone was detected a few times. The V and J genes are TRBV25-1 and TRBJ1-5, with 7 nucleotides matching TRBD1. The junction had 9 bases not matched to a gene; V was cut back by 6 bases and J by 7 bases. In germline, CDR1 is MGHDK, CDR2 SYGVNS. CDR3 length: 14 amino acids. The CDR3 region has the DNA TGTGCCAGCAGGGAGACAGGGTCGGGGCAGCCCCAGCATTTT. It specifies CASRETGSGQPQHF.

This chain's CDR3 is CASSLNRGRGGYTF. CDR3 DNA sequence: TGTGCCAGCAGCCTGAACAGGGGGCGCGGTGGCTACACCTTC. The rearrangement links TRBV5-6 to TRBJ1-2; 9 positions match TRBD1. CDR3 length: 14 amino acids. Germline CDR1 reads SGHDT; CDR2 reads YYEEEE. The junction had 8 bases not matched to a gene; V was cut back by 4 bases and J by 7 bases.

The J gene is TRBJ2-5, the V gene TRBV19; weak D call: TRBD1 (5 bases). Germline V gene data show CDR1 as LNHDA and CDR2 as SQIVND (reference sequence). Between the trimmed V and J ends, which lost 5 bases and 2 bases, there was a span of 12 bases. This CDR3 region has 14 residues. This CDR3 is CASSSRTFQETQYF. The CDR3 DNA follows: TGTGCCAGTAGTTCCCGGACATTTCAAGAGACCCAGTACTTC. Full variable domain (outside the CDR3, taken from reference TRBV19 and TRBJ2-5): DGGITQSPKYLFRKEGQNVTLSCEQNLNHDAMYWYRQDPGQGLRLIYYSQIVNDFQKGDIAEGYSVSREKKESFPLTVTSAQKNPTAFYLCASSSRTFQETQYFGPGTRLLVL.

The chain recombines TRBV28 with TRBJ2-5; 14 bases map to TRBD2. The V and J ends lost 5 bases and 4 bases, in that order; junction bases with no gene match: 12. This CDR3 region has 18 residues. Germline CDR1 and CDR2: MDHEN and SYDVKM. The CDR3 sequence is CASSGRTSGGTLGETQYF. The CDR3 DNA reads TGTGCCAGCAGTGGACGGACTAGCGGGGGGACCCTTGGAGAGACCCAGTACTTC.

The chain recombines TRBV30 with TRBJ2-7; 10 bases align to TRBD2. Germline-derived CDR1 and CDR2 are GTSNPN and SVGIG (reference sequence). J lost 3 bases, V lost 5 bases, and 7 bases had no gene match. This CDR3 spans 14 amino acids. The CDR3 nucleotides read TGTGCCTGGGGGCGACTAGCGGGTCACTACGAGCAGTACTTC. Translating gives CAWGRLAGHYEQYF.

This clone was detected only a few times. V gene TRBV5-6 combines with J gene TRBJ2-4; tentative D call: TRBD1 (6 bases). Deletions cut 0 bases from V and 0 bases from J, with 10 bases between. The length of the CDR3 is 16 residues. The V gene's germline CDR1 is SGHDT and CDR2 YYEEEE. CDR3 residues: CASSLAGQLAKNIQYF. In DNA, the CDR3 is TGTGCCAGCAGCTTGGCCGGACAGCTAGCCAAAAACATTCAGTACTTC.

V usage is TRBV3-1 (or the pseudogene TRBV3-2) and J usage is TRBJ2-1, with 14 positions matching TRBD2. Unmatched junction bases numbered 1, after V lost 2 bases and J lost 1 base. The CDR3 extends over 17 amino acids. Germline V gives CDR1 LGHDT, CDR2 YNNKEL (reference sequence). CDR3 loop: CASSQWTSGRSYNEQFF. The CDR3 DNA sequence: TGTGCCAGCAGCCAATGGACTAGCGGGAGGTCCTACAATGAGCAGTTCTTC.

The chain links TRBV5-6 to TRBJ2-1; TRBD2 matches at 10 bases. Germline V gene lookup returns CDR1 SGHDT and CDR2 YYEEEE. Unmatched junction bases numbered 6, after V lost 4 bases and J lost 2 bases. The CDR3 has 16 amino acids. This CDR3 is CASSPGTSVPYNEQFF. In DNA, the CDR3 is TGTGCCAGCAGCCCGGGGACTAGCGTACCCTACAATGAGCAGTTCTTC.